The entry below gives a single T cell receptor (beta chain) sequence along with its context. Its antigen is unknown. This CDR3 contains 16 residues. V shed 4 bases, J shed 4 bases, and the junction held 6 bases outside the gene matches. Per germline, CDR1 MNHNS and CDR2 SASEGT. Using immunoSEQ multiplex PCR, the repertoire was profiled, and TCRdb retains in-frame clones only, with some absent. The table includes 90,000 to 150,000 clones, over 75% detected once. These data are taken from a study of T cell responses to AZD1222 COVID-19 vaccine. Whole-study findings and limits: Repertoire samples came only from after the peak T cell response. Donors were chiefly white British, with a greater number of females, and clonal diversity was perhaps underestimated.

The sequences come from peripheral blood, collected 28 days after the second dose of the MenACWY control vaccine. This rearrangement joins TRBV6-1 to TRBJ1-5; TRBD1 aligns across 11 bases. This clonotype was sampled from an adult who received the MenACWY meningococcal vaccine as a control. CDR3 sequence: CASSGGQGVWNQPQHF. The CDR3 DNA sequence: TGTGCCAGCAGTGGGGGACAGGGGGTCTGGAATCAGCCCCAGCATTTT.